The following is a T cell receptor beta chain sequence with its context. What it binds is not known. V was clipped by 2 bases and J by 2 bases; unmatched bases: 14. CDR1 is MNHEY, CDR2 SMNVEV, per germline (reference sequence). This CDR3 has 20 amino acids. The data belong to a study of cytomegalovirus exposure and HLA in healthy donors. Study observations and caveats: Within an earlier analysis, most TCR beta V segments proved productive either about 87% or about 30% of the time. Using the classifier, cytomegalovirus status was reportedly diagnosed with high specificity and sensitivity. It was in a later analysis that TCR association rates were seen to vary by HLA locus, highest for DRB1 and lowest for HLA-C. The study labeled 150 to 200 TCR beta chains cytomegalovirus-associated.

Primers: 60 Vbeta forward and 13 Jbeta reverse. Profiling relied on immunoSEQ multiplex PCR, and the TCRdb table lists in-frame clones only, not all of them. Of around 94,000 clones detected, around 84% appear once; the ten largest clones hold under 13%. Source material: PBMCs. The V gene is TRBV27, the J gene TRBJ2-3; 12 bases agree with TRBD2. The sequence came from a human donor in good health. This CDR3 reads CASSLMGGRLAGVVTDTQYF. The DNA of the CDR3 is TGTGCCAGCAGTTTAATGGGCGGGAGACTAGCGGGAGTGGTCACAGATACGCAGTATTTT.